This T cell receptor (beta chain) was documented in a study of vaccination and CD4 T cells after COVID-19. About the study: Nasal swab PCR had detected SARS-CoV-2 in convalescent patients, nine mild and one severe. The study drew post-COVID samples a median 101 days after diagnosis (range 35 to 161).

The germline gives CDR1 LNHNV, CDR2 YYDKDF (reference sequence). The CDR3 runs to 15 residues. V lost 3 bases, J lost 3 bases, and 15 bases lay in between. The study's findings and limits: Convalescent patients saw a median around 86% of their reactive clones show up only after vaccination.

The treatment here: approximately 11-day PBMC culture with coronavirus spike peptide pools or control peptides (ViraFEST assay). Cell culture was performed with roughly 1.8 million PBMCs per well in the presence of about 9.1 IU/ml IL-2 and 10 ug/ml peptide pools. Once obtained from cultured CD4+ T cells, the DNA was sequenced using the Oncomine TCR Beta short-read assay. TCRdb re-called the PCR reads with MiXCR, one entry per CDR3 protein. Here the sample spans over 14,000 distinct CDR3 sequences, around 67% being singletons. In regard to this clonotype: The antigen is undetermined.

V and J are TRBV15 and TRBJ2-7, with D tentatively TRBD2 (5 bases). The clonotype comes from a human donor who had recovered from COVID-19. The material sequenced was CD4+ T cells from blood, cultured in vitro. The chain's CDR3 is CATSSRTGGGYEQYF. The CDR3 region has the DNA TGTGCCACCAGCAGTAGGACCGGAGGAGGCTACGAGCAGTACTTC. The complete variable domain, with remaining parts taken from reference TRBV15 and TRBJ2-7, reads DAMVIQNPRYQVTQFGKPVTLSCSQTLNHNVMYWYQQKSSQAPKLLFHYYDKDFNNEADTPDNFQSRRPNTSFCFLDIRSPGLGDTAMYLCATSSRTGGGYEQYFGPGTRLTVT.